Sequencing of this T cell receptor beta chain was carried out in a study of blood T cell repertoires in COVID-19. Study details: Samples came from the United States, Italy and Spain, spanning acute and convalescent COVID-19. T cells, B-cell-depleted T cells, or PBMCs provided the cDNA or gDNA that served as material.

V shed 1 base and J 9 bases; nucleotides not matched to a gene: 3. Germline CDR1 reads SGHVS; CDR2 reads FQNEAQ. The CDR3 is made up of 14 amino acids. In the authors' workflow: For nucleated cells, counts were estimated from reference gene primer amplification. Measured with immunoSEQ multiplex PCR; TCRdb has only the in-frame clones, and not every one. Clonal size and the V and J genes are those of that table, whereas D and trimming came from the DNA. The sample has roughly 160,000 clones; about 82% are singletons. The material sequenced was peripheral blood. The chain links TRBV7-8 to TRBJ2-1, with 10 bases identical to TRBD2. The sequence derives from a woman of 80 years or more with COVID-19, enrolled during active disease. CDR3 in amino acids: CASSLGLAGSEQFF. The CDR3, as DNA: TGTGCCAGCAGCTTAGGACTAGCGGGCAGTGAGCAGTTCTTC.